This entry lists 26 T cell receptor beta chains sequenced from one sample in a study of vaccination effects on CD4 cells after COVID-19. ViraFEST used viral peptide pools to expand antigen-specific CD4+ T cells before sequencing. At the end of about ten days of culture, CD4+ T cells were isolated. Neither prior SARS-CoV-2 infection nor positive nucleocapsid antibodies were present in the vaccine recipients. Their specific antigens are unknown. Method: immunoSEQ multiplex PCR; TCRdb's copy keeps in-frame clones and lacks some. Of about 73,000 clones in the sample, more than 60% were seen once. Material: CD4+ T cells from PBMCs cultured with SARS-CoV-2 spike peptides, obtained before COVID-19 vaccination. The receptors originated from a human donor who received a COVID-19 vaccine.

The V gene is TRBV18, the J gene TRBJ2-5; 8 nucleotides match TRBD1. The CDR3 runs to 13 residues. Unmatched junction bases numbered 1, after V lost 2 bases and J lost 5 bases. Germline CDR1 is KGHSH and CDR2 is LQKENI. CDR3: CASSPTGGETQYF. For the CDR3, the DNA is TGTGCCAGCTCACCAACAGGGGGGGAGACCCAGTACTTC.

The rearrangement links TRBV29-1 to TRBJ2-3, with 10 bases that match TRBD2. The CDR3 runs 15 residues. The ends lost 0 bases at V and 1 base at J; junction bases unmatched: 1. The germline gives CDR1 SQVTM, CDR2 ANQGSEA. The CDR3, as DNA: TGCAGCGTTGAAGACCTAGCGGGGGGCACAGATACGCAGTATTTT. It codes for CSVEDLAGGTDTQYF.

The chain is built from TRBV19 and TRBJ1-6, with D perhaps matching TRBD1 (6 bases). This CDR3 spans 15 amino acids. The V end was cut by 0 bases, the J end by 10 bases, with 13 bases between. Germline V gene data show CDR1 as LNHDA and CDR2 as SQIVND (reference sequence). The CDR3 loop is CASSIDGTFGSPLHF. The CDR3 DNA is TGTGCCAGTAGTATAGACGGGACATTTGGATCACCCCTCCACTTT. The variable domain in full, with the rest retrieved from reference TRBV19 and TRBJ1-6, is DGGITQSPKYLFRKEGQNVTLSCEQNLNHDAMYWYRQDPGQGLRLIYYSQIVNDFQKGDIAEGYSVSREKKESFPLTVTSAQKNPTAFYLCASSIDGTFGSPLHFGNGTRLTVT.

The V and J genes are TRBV5-1 and TRBJ1-1; D might be TRBD1 (5 bases). Trimming removed 3 bases at V and 1 base at J, with 10 bases between. Germline V gives CDR1 SGHRS, CDR2 YFSETQ. There are 14 residues in the CDR3. CDR3 DNA: TGCGCCAGCAGCTATGACAGAAGGAACACTGAAGCTTTCTTT. This encodes CASSYDRRNTEAFF.

The CDR3 bases are TGTGCCACCAGTGATTCCAGGGGGCTTAATGAAAAACTGTTTTTT. It yields the protein CATSDSRGLNEKLFF. The genes are TRBV24-1 and TRBJ1-4; 8 positions match TRBD1. Trimming at V came to 2 bases and at J to 4 bases, leaving 2 bases not matched to a gene. Germline V gene data show CDR1 as KGHDR and CDR2 as SFDVKD. The CDR3 has 15 amino acids.

V is TRBV9 and J is TRBJ2-2; perhaps TRBD2 as D (6 bases). The CDR3 spans 16 residues. With 0 bases removed from V and 5 bases from J, the gap between germline ends came to 14 bases. Germline V gene data show CDR1 as SGDLS and CDR2 as YYNGEE. CDR3 coding DNA: TGTGCCAGCAGCGTAGGGGACGCCGGAGGGACCGGGGAGCTGTTTTTT. This codes for CASSVGDAGGTGELFF.

This clone came up once. The V gene is TRBV4-1, the J gene TRBJ2-7; 10 positions match TRBD1. V shed 1 base and J 3 bases; nucleotides not matched to a gene: 9. This CDR3 spans 17 amino acids. CDR1 and CDR2 (germline): MGHRA, YSYEKL. The DNA for the CDR3 is TGCGCCAGCAGCCAAGTAACCGGGACAGGGGATTTCTACGAGCAGTACGTC. It specifies CASSQVTGTGDFYEQYV.

The chain uses TRBV19 and TRBJ1-4; TRBD1 might be the D (5 bases). Germline loops: CDR1 LNHDA, CDR2 SQIVND (reference sequence). This CDR3 has 14 amino acids. Trimming took 3 bases from V and 10 from J, leaving 15 bases between them. The chain's CDR3 is CASSMRGPEGKLFF. CDR3 sequence (DNA): TGTGCCAGTAGTATGAGGGGCCCCGAGGGAAAACTGTTTTTT.

V is TRBV24-1 and J is TRBJ2-3, with D perhaps matching TRBD2 (6 bases). Germline lookup yields CDR1 KGHDR and CDR2 SFDVKD. The V gene lost 4 bases and the J gene lost 2 bases, with 9 bases spanning the gap. This CDR3 has 14 residues. CDR3 protein: CATSERLVTDTQYF. DNA of the CDR3: TGTGCCACCAGTGAGAGACTAGTCACAGATACGCAGTATTTT.

This rearrangement joins TRBV19 to TRBJ2-1; D call uncertain. Germline V lookup: CDR1 LNHDA, CDR2 SQIVND (reference sequence). CDR3 length: 16 amino acids. V lost 4 bases and J lost 0, with 13 bases in between. CDR3 protein: CASSKEFRSSYNEQFF. The DNA for the CDR3 is TGTGCCAGTAGTAAGGAGTTCCGAAGCTCCTACAATGAGCAGTTCTTC. Supplemented by reference TRBV19 and TRBJ2-1, the full variable domain reads DGGITQSPKYLFRKEGQNVTLSCEQNLNHDAMYWYRQDPGQGLRLIYYSQIVNDFQKGDIAEGYSVSREKKESFPLTVTSAQKNPTAFYLCASSKEFRSSYNEQFFGPGTRLTVL.

The CDR3 here is CASSGDTNNEKLFF. CDR3 DNA sequence: TGTGCCAGTAGTGGGGACACTAATAATGAAAAACTGTTTTTT. This chain uses TRBV19 with TRBJ1-4; maybe TRBD1 (6 bases). V was clipped by 5 bases and J by 4 bases, with 11 bases between them. The CDR3 extends over 14 amino acids. CDR1 is LNHDA, CDR2 SQIVND, per germline (reference sequence).

This clone was observed a handful of times. The chain is built from TRBV14 and TRBJ1-2; 8 bases align to TRBD1. J lost 3 bases, V lost 4 bases, and 10 bases had no gene match. There are 16 residues in the CDR3. Germline-derived CDR1 and CDR2 are SGHDN and FVKESK. The CDR3 reads CASSRLDREEYYGYTF. As DNA, the CDR3 is TGTGCCAGCAGCCGACTGGACAGGGAAGAATACTATGGCTACACCTTC.

V and J are TRBV10-2 and TRBJ2-3; D possibly corresponds to TRBD2 (6 bases). The CDR3 extends over 14 amino acids. V was clipped by 7 bases and J by 0 bases, with 11 bases between them. Germline CDR1 and CDR2: WSHSY and SAAADI. For the CDR3, the DNA is TGCGCCAGCAAGGCGGGGAGAAGCACAGATACGCAGTATTTT. It is translated as CASKAGRSTDTQYF.

This chain joins TRBV5-1 and TRBJ1-2; 9 nucleotides align to TRBD1. The CDR3 consists of 14 residues. Germline loops: CDR1 SGHRS, CDR2 YFSETQ. V trimming: 3 bases; J trimming: 5 bases; junction bases outside the gene matches: 5. CDR3 sequence (DNA): TGCGCCAGCAGCTCGACAGGGGGAAGTTATGGCTACACCTTC. Protein product: CASSSTGGSYGYTF.

The rearrangement joins TRBV5-4 to TRBJ2-1; D is unclear. This CDR3 is 12 amino acids long. The V gene lost 1 base and the J gene lost 8 bases, with 7 bases spanning the gap. Germline lookup yields CDR1 SGHNT and CDR2 YYREEE (reference sequence). Written as DNA, the CDR3 is TGTGCCAGCAGCTTGAACGCTCATGAGCAGTTCTTC. Translation gives CASSLNAHEQFF.

The V gene is TRBV6-2 or TRBV6-3, the J gene TRBJ2-3, with TRBD1 matching over 8 bases. Unmatched junction bases numbered 17, after V lost 4 bases and J lost 8 bases. The germline CDR1 and CDR2 sequences are MNHEY and SVGEGT. The CDR3 contains 17 residues. The CDR3 is CASSSTDRGVYGGTQYF. The CDR3 nucleotides read TGTGCCAGCAGTTCCACAGACAGGGGTGTATATGGGGGTACGCAGTATTTT.

As for this clone: The same CDR3 can be traced to other DNA sequences in this sample. The V call is TRBV15, the J call TRBJ2-5; D uncertain. CDR1 is LNHNV, CDR2 YYDKDF, per germline (reference sequence). Between the trimmed V and J ends, which lost 0 bases and 4 bases, there was a span of 3 bases. CDR3 size: 12 residues. CDR3 DNA: TGTGCCACCAGCAGAGACCGAGAGACCCAGTACTTC. Translating it yields CATSRDRETQYF.

The chain has TRBV6-1 and TRBJ2-2, with 8 bases that match TRBD1. Germline-derived CDR1 and CDR2 are MNHNS and SASEGT. This CDR3 has 16 residues. After removal of 4 bases from V and 1 base from J, the junction contained 5 bases not matched to a gene. The CDR3, as DNA: TGTGCCAGCAGTGGCGCGGGACAGGTGAACACCGGGGAGCTGTTTTTT. This codes for CASSGAGQVNTGELFF.

The J gene is TRBJ1-2, the V gene TRBV7-2; TRBD1 agrees at 10 bases. V lost 5 bases and J lost 8; bases outside the gene matches: 8. There are 14 residues in the CDR3. CDR1 is SGHTA and CDR2 is FQGNSA in the germline V gene. The CDR3 here is CASSVDGTGVGYTF. The CDR3 DNA sequence: TGTGCCAGCAGCGTAGATGGGACAGGGGTAGGCTACACCTTC.

The chain couples TRBV5-6 to TRBJ2-6, with D uncertain. Trimming left V 1 base short and J 1 base short, with 3 bases between. Germline-derived CDR1 and CDR2 are SGHDT and YYEEEE. CDR3 length equals 14 residues. CDR3 DNA: TGTGCCAGCAGCTTGCAGTCTGGGGCCAACGTCCTGACTTTC. Protein product: CASSLQSGANVLTF.

This clone was observed once. The chain carries TRBV5-1 and TRBJ1-2; 7 bases fit TRBD1. The CDR3 loop spans 13 amino acids. V gave up 3 bases and J gave up 4 bases; unmatched junction bases: 3. In germline, CDR1 is SGHRS, CDR2 YFSETQ. Here the CDR3 DNA reads TGCGCCAGCAGCTCGACAGGGCCCTATGGCTACACCTTC. Translating it yields CASSSTGPYGYTF.

J is TRBJ1-4 and V is TRBV5-1, with 8 bases identical to TRBD1. CDR1 is SGHRS, CDR2 YFSETQ, per germline. Unmatched junction bases numbered 3, after V lost 3 bases and J lost 5 bases. There are 14 residues in the CDR3. The CDR3 sequence: CASSSGGTNEKLFF. The CDR3 nucleotides are TGCGCCAGCAGCTCAGGGGGCACGAATGAAAAACTGTTTTTT.

The chain links TRBV19 to TRBJ1-6; D is undetermined. Per the germline V gene, CDR1 is LNHDA and CDR2 is SQIVND (reference sequence). CDR3 size: 16 residues. Trimming pared 5 bases from V and 1 base from J, leaving 12 bases between. The CDR3 here is CASSPPERSYNSPLHF. CDR3 DNA: TGTGCCAGTAGTCCACCCGAGAGATCCTATAATTCACCCCTCCACTTT.

The chain links TRBV28 to TRBJ2-7; TRBD1 aligns across 9 bases. There are 13 residues in the CDR3. Trimming cost V 9 bases and J 3 bases; bases outside gene matches: 6. Germline lookup yields CDR1 MDHEN and CDR2 SYDVKM. CDR3 nucleotides: TGTGCCAGTAAACGGACAGGGGTCTACGAGCAGTACGTC. This encodes CASKRTGVYEQYV.

In this sample, this clone turned up once. J is TRBJ2-3 and V is TRBV18; D possibly uses TRBD1 or TRBD2 (5 bases each). CDR1 and CDR2 from the germline V gene are KGHSH and LQKENI. There are 15 residues in the CDR3. The ends were cut back, 5 bases at V and 4 bases at J, with 16 bases in the middle. In DNA, the CDR3 is TGTGCCAGCTCAGTCCAGCCCGTGGGGGCAGATACGCAGTATTTT. Translating it yields CASSVQPVGADTQYF.

This clone has more than one count but fewer than ten. The CDR3, as DNA: TGCGCCAGCAGCTCCCAGGGGGAGGAGGGCTACACCTTC. Amino acids: CASSSQGEEGYTF. J is TRBJ1-2 and V is TRBV5-1; TRBD1 aligns across 7 bases. Germline CDR1 and CDR2: SGHRS and YFSETQ. This CDR3 has 13 amino acids. With 3 bases clipped from V and 8 bases from J, the junction kept 7 bases outside the gene matches.